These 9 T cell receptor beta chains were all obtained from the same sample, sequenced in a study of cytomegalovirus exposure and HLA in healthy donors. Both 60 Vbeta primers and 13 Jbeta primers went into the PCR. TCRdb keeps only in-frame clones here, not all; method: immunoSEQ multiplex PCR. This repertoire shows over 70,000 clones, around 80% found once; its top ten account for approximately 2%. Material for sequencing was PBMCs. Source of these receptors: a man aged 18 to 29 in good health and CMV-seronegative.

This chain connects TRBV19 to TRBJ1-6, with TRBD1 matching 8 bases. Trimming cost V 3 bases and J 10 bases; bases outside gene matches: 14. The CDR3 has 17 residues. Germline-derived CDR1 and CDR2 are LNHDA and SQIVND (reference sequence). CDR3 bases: TGTGCCAGTAGTATTGTACGGCGGACAGGGAAGGCGTCACCCCTCCACTTT. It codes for CASSIVRRTGKASPLHF.

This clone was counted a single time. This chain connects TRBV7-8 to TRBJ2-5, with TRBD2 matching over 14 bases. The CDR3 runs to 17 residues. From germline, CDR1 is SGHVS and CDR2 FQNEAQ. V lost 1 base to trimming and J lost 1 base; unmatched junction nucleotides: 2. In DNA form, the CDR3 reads TGTGCCAGCAGCTTAGGGGGGACTAGCGGGGGCCAAGAGACCCAGTACTTC. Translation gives CASSLGGTSGGQETQYF. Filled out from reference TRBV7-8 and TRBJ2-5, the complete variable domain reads GAGVSQSPRYKVAKRGQDVALRCDPISGHVSLFWYQQALGQGPEFLTYFQNEAQLDKSGLPSDRFFAERPEGSVSTLKIQRTQQEDSAVYLCASSLGGTSGGQETQYFGPGTRLLVL.

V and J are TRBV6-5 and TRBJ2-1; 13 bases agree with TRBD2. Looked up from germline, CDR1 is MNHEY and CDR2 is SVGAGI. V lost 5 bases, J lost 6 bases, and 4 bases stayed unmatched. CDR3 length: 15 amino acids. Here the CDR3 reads CASSLTSGGCNEQFF. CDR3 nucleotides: TGTGCCAGCAGTCTGACTAGCGGGGGGTGCAATGAGCAGTTCTTC.

DNA of the CDR3: TGTGCCAGCTCACCTGATGAGGGAGCTAATGAAAAACTGTTTTTT. Its translation is CASSPDEGANEKLFF. The V gene is TRBV18, the J gene TRBJ1-4, with D uncertain. CDR3 size: 15 residues. Germline assignment: CDR1 KGHSH and CDR2 LQKENI. Trimming shortened V by 3 bases and J by 3 bases, and 11 bases separated the two germline ends.

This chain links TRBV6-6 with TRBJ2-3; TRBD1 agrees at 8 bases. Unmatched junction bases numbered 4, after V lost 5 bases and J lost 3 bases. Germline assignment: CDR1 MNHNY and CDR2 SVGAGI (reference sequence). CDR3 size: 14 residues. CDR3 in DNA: TGTGCCAGCAGTCACCGACAGGGGACAGATACGCAGTATTTT. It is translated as CASSHRQGTDTQYF.

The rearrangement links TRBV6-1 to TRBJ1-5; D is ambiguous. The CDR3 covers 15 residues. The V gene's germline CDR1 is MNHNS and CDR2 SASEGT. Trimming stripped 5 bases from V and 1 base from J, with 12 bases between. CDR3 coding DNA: TGTGCCAGCAGTAGGAGGGTAGCGAGCAATCAGCCCCAGCATTTT. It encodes CASSRRVASNQPQHF.

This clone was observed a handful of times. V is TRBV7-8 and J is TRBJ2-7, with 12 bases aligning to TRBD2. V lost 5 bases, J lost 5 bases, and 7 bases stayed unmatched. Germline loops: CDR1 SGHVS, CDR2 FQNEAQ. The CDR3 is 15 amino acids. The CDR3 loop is CASSLRLAGDNEQYF. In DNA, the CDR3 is TGTGCCAGCAGCCTCCGACTAGCGGGGGACAACGAGCAGTACTTC.

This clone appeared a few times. CDR3: CASSEEPVPSGLNTDTQYF. CDR3 DNA: TGTGCCAGCAGTGAAGAGCCCGTCCCCTCGGGACTAAACACAGATACGCAGTATTTT. The V and J genes are TRBV6-1 and TRBJ2-3; TRBD2 matches 7 bases. The CDR3 consists of 19 residues. Germline lookup yields CDR1 MNHNS and CDR2 SASEGT. Trimming at V came to 1 base and at J to 2 bases, leaving 15 bases not matched to a gene.

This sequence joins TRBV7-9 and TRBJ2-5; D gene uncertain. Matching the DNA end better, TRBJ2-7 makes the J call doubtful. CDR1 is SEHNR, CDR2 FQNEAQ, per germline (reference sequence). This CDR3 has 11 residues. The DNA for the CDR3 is TGTGCCAGCAGCCCGCACTACGAGCAGTACTTC. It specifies CASSPHYEQYF.